Reported below is one T cell receptor (beta chain). Only in-frame clones appear in the TCRdb table, and some are missing; sequencing was by immunoSEQ multiplex PCR. The sample consists of about 140,000 clones, around 85% of them appearing once. The trim removed 6 bases at V and 8 bases at J, leaving 15 bases unmatched. Looked up from germline, CDR1 is MDHEN and CDR2 is SYDVKM. The CDR3 consists of 17 residues. This sample stems from a study of control samples from healthy donors and cancer patients. The chain links TRBV28 to TRBJ2-1; 11 bases line up with TRBD2. The specimen sequenced was blood. The TCR originated in a woman in her 30s in good health. The DNA of the CDR3 is TGTGCCAGCAGCCGATATGGTCTAGCGGGAGGTCTGGATGAGCAGTTCTTC. Translated: CASSRYGLAGGLDEQFF.